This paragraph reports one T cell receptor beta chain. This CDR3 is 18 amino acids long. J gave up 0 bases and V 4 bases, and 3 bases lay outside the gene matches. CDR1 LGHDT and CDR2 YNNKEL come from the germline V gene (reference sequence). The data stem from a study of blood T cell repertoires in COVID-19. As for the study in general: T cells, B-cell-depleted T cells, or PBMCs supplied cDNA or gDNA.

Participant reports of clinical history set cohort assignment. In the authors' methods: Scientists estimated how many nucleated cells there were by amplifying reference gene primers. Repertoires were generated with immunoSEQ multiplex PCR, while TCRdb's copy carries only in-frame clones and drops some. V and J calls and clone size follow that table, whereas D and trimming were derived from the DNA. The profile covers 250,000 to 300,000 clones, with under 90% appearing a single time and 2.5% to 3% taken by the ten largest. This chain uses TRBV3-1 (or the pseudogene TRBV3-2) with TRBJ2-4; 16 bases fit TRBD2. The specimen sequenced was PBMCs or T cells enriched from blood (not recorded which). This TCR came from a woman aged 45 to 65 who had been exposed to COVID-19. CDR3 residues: CASSRGTSGGVAKNIQYF. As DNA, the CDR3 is TGTGCCAGCAGCCGAGGGACTAGCGGGGGGGTAGCCAAAAACATTCAGTACTTC.